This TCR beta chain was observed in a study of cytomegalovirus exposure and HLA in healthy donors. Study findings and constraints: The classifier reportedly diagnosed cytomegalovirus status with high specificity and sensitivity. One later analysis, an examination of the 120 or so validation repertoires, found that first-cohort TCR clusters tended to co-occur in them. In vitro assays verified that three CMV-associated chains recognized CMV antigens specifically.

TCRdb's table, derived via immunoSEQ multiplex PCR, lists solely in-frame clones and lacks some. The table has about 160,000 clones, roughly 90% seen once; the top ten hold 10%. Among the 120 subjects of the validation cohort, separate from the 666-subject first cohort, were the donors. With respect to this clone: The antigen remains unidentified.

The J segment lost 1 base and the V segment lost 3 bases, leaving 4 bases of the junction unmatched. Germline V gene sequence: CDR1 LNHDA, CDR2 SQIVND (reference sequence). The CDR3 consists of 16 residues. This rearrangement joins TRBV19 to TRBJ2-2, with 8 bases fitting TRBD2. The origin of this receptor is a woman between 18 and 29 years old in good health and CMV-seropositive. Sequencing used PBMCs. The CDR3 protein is CASSILTSGNTGELFF. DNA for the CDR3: TGTGCCAGTAGTATTTTAACTAGCGGGAACACCGGGGAGCTGTTTTTT. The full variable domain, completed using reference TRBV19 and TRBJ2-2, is DGGITQSPKYLFRKEGQNVTLSCEQNLNHDAMYWYRQDPGQGLRLIYYSQIVNDFQKGDIAEGYSVSREKKESFPLTVTSAQKNPTAFYLCASSILTSGNTGELFFGEGSRLTVL.